Below, 29 T cell receptor beta chains from the same sample are listed, as sequenced in a study of CD8 T cells in Susac syndrome. Random hexamers were used to reverse transcribe 0.5 to 1 ug of RNA. Via MiXCR, TCRdb re-called the immunoSEQ multiplex PCR reads, giving one row per CDR3 protein. Of around 170,000 distinct CDR3 sequences listed, about 96% were seen once; the top ten hold around 0.12%. The specimen was CD4+ T cells from PBMCs. The receptor source for this set is a human donor with Susac syndrome.

This chain connects TRBV9 to TRBJ2-5; 8 bases line up with TRBD2. CDR1 is SGDLS and CDR2 is YYNGEE in the germline V gene. The CDR3 runs 15 residues. J lost 0 bases, V lost 0 bases, and 1 base had no gene match. CDR3 in DNA: TGTGCCAGCAGCGTAGAGCGGGGGTACCAAGAGACCCAGTACTTC. Protein product: CASSVERGYQETQYF.

V usage is TRBV29-1 and J usage is TRBJ2-3, with 7 bases fitting TRBD2. V shed 4 bases and J 4 bases; nucleotides not matched to a gene: 14. This CDR3 comprises 16 residues. Germline lookup yields CDR1 SQVTM and CDR2 ANQGSEA. The CDR3 loop is CSVGIPAGIPPDTQYF. CDR3 bases: TGCAGCGTTGGAATTCCAGCGGGAATCCCCCCAGATACGCAGTATTTT.

This rearrangement joins TRBV7-2 to TRBJ1-6, with D possibly being TRBD1 (6 bases). Between the trimmed V and J ends, which lost 1 base and 14 bases, there was a span of 15 bases. The CDR3 totals 14 residues. CDR1 SGHTA and CDR2 FQGNSA come from the germline V gene. CDR3: CASSLGTAKGALHF. CDR3 DNA sequence: TGTGCCAGCAGCTTAGGGACGGCCAAGGGGGCCCTCCACTTT.

The V call is TRBV12-3 or TRBV12-4, the J call TRBJ2-7; D is perhaps TRBD1 (5 bases). The CDR3 is made up of 14 amino acids. V lost 3 bases and J lost 2, with 11 bases in between. The CDR3 here is CASSLGHSAYEQYF. The CDR3 region has the DNA TGTGCCAGCAGTTTGGGGCACTCCGCCTACGAGCAGTACTTC.

The chain couples TRBV9 to TRBJ2-2; a weak D match, TRBD2 (5 bases). CDR3 length equals 16 residues. Between the trimmed V and J ends, which lost 0 bases and 4 bases, there was a span of 13 bases. CDR1 is SGDLS and CDR2 is YYNGEE in the germline V gene. The CDR3 DNA reads as TGTGCCAGCAGCGTAGGTTGGGAGCCGCGCACCGGGGAGCTGTTTTTT. Translating it yields CASSVGWEPRTGELFF.

The chain couples TRBV4-3 to TRBJ2-2; a possible D gene is TRBD1 (6 bases). Trimming stripped 3 bases from V and 5 bases from J, with 10 bases between. Germline lookup yields CDR1 LGHNA and CDR2 YSLEER. The CDR3 has 14 residues. Written as DNA, the CDR3 is TGCGCCAGCAGCCACCACAGGGAGACCGGGGAGCTGTTTTTT. Translating it yields CASSHHRETGELFF.

J is TRBJ1-1 and V is TRBV7-8; D ambiguous. V shed 5 bases and J shed 10 bases, with 17 bases lying between them. This CDR3 region has 13 residues. The germline V gene encodes CDR1 SGHVS and CDR2 FQNEAQ. The CDR3 DNA reads TGTGCCAGCAGCCAGGCCGGACGGCTGGGAGCTTTCTTT. It encodes CASSQAGRLGAFF.

The chain has TRBV20-1 and TRBJ2-2; D might be TRBD2 (5 bases). The CDR3 runs to 15 residues. In germline, CDR1 is DFQATT, CDR2 SNEGSKA (reference sequence). V dropped 3 bases and J dropped 0 bases, with 11 bases sitting between them. The CDR3: CSASATGANTGELFF. CDR3 in DNA: TGCAGTGCTAGCGCTACCGGGGCGAACACCGGGGAGCTGTTTTTT.

The chain employs TRBV27 and TRBJ2-3; D not certain. Between the trimmed V and J ends, which lost 2 bases and 2 bases, there was a span of 5 bases. The CDR3 covers 13 residues. Germline V gives CDR1 MNHEY, CDR2 SMNVEV (reference sequence). CDR3 nucleotides: TGTGCCAGCAGTTTAAGACTCACAGATACGCAGTATTTT. Its protein is CASSLRLTDTQYF.

The chain links TRBV12-3 or TRBV12-4 to TRBJ1-1; D unclear. Trimming cost V 6 bases and J 4 bases, with 15 bases left between them. This CDR3 has 14 amino acids. The DNA of the CDR3 is TGTGCCAGCAGCCAGCGAACACCGGGCACTGAAGCTTTCTTT. It encodes CASSQRTPGTEAFF.

The count of this clonotype is one. The chain couples TRBV20-1 to TRBJ1-2; 11 bases align to TRBD1. CDR1 DFQATT and CDR2 SNEGSKA come from the germline V gene (reference sequence). CDR3 size: 14 residues. V was clipped by 1 base and J by 9 bases; unmatched bases: 7. The CDR3 region has the DNA TGCAGTGCTAGAGCAGGACAGGGGGCGTTGAGCTACACCTTC. It yields the protein CSARAGQGALSYTF.

V is TRBV4-2 and J is TRBJ2-3; D not resolved. Germline lookup yields CDR1 LGHNA and CDR2 YNFKEQ. The CDR3 extends over 15 amino acids. The V gene lost 0 bases and the J gene lost 1 base, with 8 bases spanning the gap. CDR3: CASSQEDRRTDTQYF. The CDR3 DNA reads as TGTGCCAGCAGCCAAGAAGACCGACGCACAGATACGCAGTATTTT.

V gene TRBV7-2 combines with J gene TRBJ1-1; possibly TRBD1 for D (5 bases). Trimming pared 3 bases from V and 3 bases from J, leaving 11 bases between. The V gene's germline CDR1 is SGHTA and CDR2 FQGNSA. The CDR3 sequence is 14 residues long. The CDR3 sequence: CASSFFGGDTEAFF. For the CDR3, the DNA is TGTGCCAGCAGCTTCTTCGGGGGGGACACTGAAGCTTTCTTT.

The J gene is TRBJ2-5, the V gene TRBV19; D perhaps matches TRBD1 (5 bases). The germline V gene has CDR1 LNHDA and CDR2 SQIVND (reference sequence). The CDR3 has 11 amino acids. The CDR3 DNA sequence: TGTGGGAAGGGGTACCAAGAGACCCAGTACTTC. The encoded protein is CGKGYQETQYF. Using reference TRBV19 and TRBJ2-5 for the parts outside the CDR3, the full variable domain is DGGITQSPKYLFRKEGQNVTLSCEQNLNHDAMYWYRQDPGQGLRLIYYSQIVNDFQKGDIAEGYSVSREKKESFPLTVTSAQKNPTAFYLCGKGYQETQYFGPGTRLLVL.

CDR3 DNA: TGCAGTGCTAGCGACTCTCTCAAGGGTTACAATGAGCAGTTCTTC. Translation gives CSASDSLKGYNEQFF. The V and J genes are TRBV20-1 and TRBJ2-1; no clear D. The CDR3 spans 15 residues. V was cut by 3 bases and J by 4 bases, with 16 bases left in between. Germline loops: CDR1 DFQATT, CDR2 SNEGSKA (reference sequence).

The chain combines TRBV29-1 with TRBJ1-1; unclear D gene. Germline CDR1 is SQVTM and CDR2 is ANQGSEA. The CDR3 is 11 residues long. V was clipped by 5 bases and J by 3 bases, with 7 bases between them. In DNA form, the CDR3 reads TGCAGCGTTTTGAGGGACACTGAAGCTTTCTTT. Translating gives CSVLRDTEAFF.

The rearrangement uses TRBV7-2 and TRBJ2-5; TRBD2 aligns across 15 bases. CDR3 length: 18 amino acids. After removal of 4 bases from V and 2 bases from J, the junction contained 8 bases not matched to a gene. Germline lookup yields CDR1 SGHTA and CDR2 FQGNSA. CDR3: CASSSSWTSGRGQETQYF. For the CDR3, the DNA is TGTGCCAGCAGCTCCTCCTGGACTAGCGGGAGGGGGCAAGAGACCCAGTACTTC.

This chain uses TRBV3-1 with TRBJ1-2; weak D call: TRBD1 (5 bases). Germline V gene sequence: CDR1 LGHDT, CDR2 YNNKEL (reference sequence). The CDR3 is made up of 13 amino acids. V dropped 2 bases and J dropped 6 bases, with 10 bases sitting between them. This chain's CDR3 is CASSQQGMDGYTF. The CDR3 coding sequence is TGTGCCAGCAGCCAACAGGGTATGGATGGCTACACCTTC.

The V gene is TRBV29-1, the J gene TRBJ2-5; D call uncertain. The germline CDR1 and CDR2 sequences are SQVTM and ANQGSEA. The CDR3 consists of 15 residues. Trimming pared 4 bases from V and 4 bases from J, leaving 19 bases between. The CDR3 spells CSVGVTIRARETQYF. CDR3 sequence (DNA): TGCAGCGTTGGGGTGACAATAAGGGCCAGAGAGACCCAGTACTTC. The whole variable domain, filled in from reference TRBV29-1 and TRBJ2-5, reads SAVISQKPSRDICQRGTSLTIQCQVDSQVTMMFWYRQQPGQSLTLIATANQGSEATYESGFVIDKFPISRPNLTFSTLTVSNMSPEDSSIYLCSVGVTIRARETQYFGPGTRLLVL.

CDR3 nucleotides: TGTGCCAGGCCTCGAACAAGCTCCTACAATGAGCAGTTCTTC. It is translated as CARPRTSSYNEQFF. The J gene is TRBJ2-1, the V gene TRBV3-1; D is undetermined. Germline CDR1 and CDR2: LGHDT and YNNKEL (reference sequence). Trimming took off 9 bases at V and 0 bases at J, with 12 bases between the two ends. This CDR3 has 14 amino acids.

V usage is TRBV10-3 and J usage is TRBJ1-6; no reliable D call. CDR3 size: 13 residues. Per germline, CDR1 ENHRY and CDR2 SYGVKD. V was clipped by 6 bases and J by 2 bases, with 5 bases between them. In DNA, the CDR3 is TGTGCCATCAGGGGCGCCTATAATTCACCCCTCCACTTT. Translated, it gives CAIRGAYNSPLHF.

This chain joins TRBV28 and TRBJ1-1; D is unresolved. V lost 6 bases and J lost 1, with 6 bases in between. Germline-derived CDR1 and CDR2 are MDHEN and SYDVKM. The CDR3 is made up of 12 amino acids. CDR3: CASRPTNTEAFF. The CDR3, as DNA: TGTGCCAGCAGGCCGACGAACACTGAAGCTTTCTTT.

In its sample, this clonotype was seen a few times. The chain employs TRBV11-2 and TRBJ2-5, with unresolved D. The CDR3 extends over 11 amino acids. The V gene's germline CDR1 is SGHAT and CDR2 FQNNGV. V dropped 2 bases and J dropped 5 bases, with 3 bases sitting between them. CDR3 coding DNA: TGTGCCAGCAGCTTATATGAGACCCAGTACTTC. Protein product: CASSLYETQYF.

CDR3 residues: CASSPGLAGTEQFF. The CDR3 nucleotides read TGTGCCAGCAGCCCAGGACTAGCGGGGACTGAGCAGTTCTTC. V is TRBV7-2 and J is TRBJ2-1; 12 nucleotides line up with TRBD2. The V segment lost 5 bases and the J segment 9 bases; nucleotides outside the gene matches: 5. CDR1 and CDR2 from the germline V gene are SGHTA and FQGNSA. There are 14 residues in the CDR3. Using reference TRBV7-2 and TRBJ2-1 for the parts outside the CDR3, the full variable domain is GAGVSQSPSNKVTEKGKDVELRCDPISGHTALYWYRQSLGQGLEFLIYFQGNSAPDKSGLPSDRFSAERTGGSVSTLTIQRTQQEDSAVYLCASSPGLAGTEQFFGPGTRLTVL.

The chain couples TRBV2 to TRBJ1-5; D not certain. Germline-derived CDR1 and CDR2 are SNHLY and FYNNEI. The V and J ends lost 9 bases and 3 bases respectively, with 18 bases between them. CDR3 length: 15 amino acids. CDR3 protein: CASSPTAATNQPQHF. The CDR3 DNA reads TGTGCCAGTTCACCTACAGCGGCCACCAATCAGCCCCAGCATTTT.

The chain is built from TRBV7-2 and TRBJ1-2, with D uncertain. Germline assignment: CDR1 SGHTA and CDR2 FQGNSA. The length of the CDR3 is 11 residues. The V end was cut by 3 bases, the J end by 5 bases, with 4 bases between. The CDR3 region has the DNA TGTGCCAGCAGCTTGTTGTATGGCTACACCTTC. This gives the protein CASSLLYGYTF.

The gene calls are TRBV18 and TRBJ2-5; no firm D call. V dropped 2 bases and J dropped 5 bases, with 6 bases sitting between them. This CDR3 contains 12 residues. Germline V CDR1 and CDR2: KGHSH, LQKENI. CDR3 nucleotide sequence: TGTGCCAGCTCACCAGAGCCCGAGACCCAGTACTTC. Protein: CASSPEPETQYF.

The chain recombines TRBV15 with TRBJ2-5; D uncertain. This CDR3 is 12 amino acids long. From germline, CDR1 is LNHNV and CDR2 YYDKDF (reference sequence). Trimming shortened V by 3 bases and J by 8 bases, and 10 bases separated the two germline ends. The CDR3 DNA follows: TGTGCCACCAGCAGTATGCTAGTCACCCAGTACTTC. This gives the protein CATSSMLVTQYF.

The gene calls are TRBV27 and TRBJ2-1; D uncertain. The germline V gene has CDR1 MNHEY and CDR2 SMNVEV (reference sequence). The ends were cut back, 5 bases at V and 13 bases at J, with 12 bases in the middle. The length of the CDR3 is 11 residues. The CDR3 coding sequence is TGTGCCAGCAGTCCCAGACCTCGACAGTTCTTC. Translation: CASSPRPRQFF.